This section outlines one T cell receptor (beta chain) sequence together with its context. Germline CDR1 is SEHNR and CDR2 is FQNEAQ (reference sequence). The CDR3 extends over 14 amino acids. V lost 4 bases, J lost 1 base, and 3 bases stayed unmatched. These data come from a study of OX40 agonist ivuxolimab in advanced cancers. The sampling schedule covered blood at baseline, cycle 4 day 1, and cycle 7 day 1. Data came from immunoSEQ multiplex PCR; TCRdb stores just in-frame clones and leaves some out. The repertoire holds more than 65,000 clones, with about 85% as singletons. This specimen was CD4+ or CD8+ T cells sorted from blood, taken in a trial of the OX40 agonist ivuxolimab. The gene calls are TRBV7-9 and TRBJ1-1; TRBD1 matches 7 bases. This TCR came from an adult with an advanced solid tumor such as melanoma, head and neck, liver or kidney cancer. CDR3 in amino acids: CASSSGQPNTEAFF. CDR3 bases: TGTGCCAGCAGCTCGGGACAGCCGAACACTGAAGCTTTCTTT.